This T cell receptor (beta chain) was observed in a study of blood T cell repertoires in COVID-19. Using immunoSEQ multiplex PCR, the repertoire was profiled, and TCRdb retains in-frame clones only, with some absent. Of a few hundred thousand clones in the sample, approximately 86% were seen once. Many counts were recorded for this clone. The sequence derives from a man aged 55 to 70 with acute or convalescent COVID-19. Source material: peripheral blood.

The CDR3 spells CASSLSAEDYGYTF. In nucleotides, the CDR3 is TGTGCCAGCAGCTTATCGGCAGAGGACTATGGCTACACCTTC. This chain uses TRBV11-2 with TRBJ1-2; no firm D call. The CDR3 loop spans 14 amino acids. Per the germline V gene, CDR1 is SGHAT and CDR2 is FQNNGV. V lost 2 bases and J 3 bases, leaving 10 bases between the germline ends. Full variable domain (missing parts from reference TRBV11-2 and TRBJ1-2): EAGVAQSPRYKIIEKRQSVAFWCNPISGHATLYWYQQILGQGPKLLIQFQNNGVVDDSQLPKDRFSAERLKGVDSTLKIQPAKLEDSAVYLCASSLSAEDYGYTFGSGTRLTVV.